Described below is a single T cell receptor beta chain sequence and its context. A junction end diverges from the germline sequence, so it may reflect a read error. The data were obtained in a study of blood T cell repertoires in COVID-19. Sequenced by immunoSEQ multiplex PCR; TCRdb stores in-frame clones only, minus some. The table records around 200,000 clones, around nine tenths of them present only once. Sequencing was done on a sample of peripheral blood. The TCR originated in a young man with active or convalescent COVID-19.

The CDR3 DNA is TGTGCCAGCAGTGTATCGGTACTCCCGAGTGAGCAGTTCTTC. Protein: CASSVSVLPSEQFF. V gene TRBV27 combines with J gene TRBJ2-1; no definite D call. Germline CDR1 and CDR2: MNHEY and SMNVEV (reference sequence). The CDR3 has 14 amino acids.